A selection of T cell receptor beta chains follows, all from one sample in a study of T cell changes during pregnancy in multiple sclerosis. Measured with immunoSEQ multiplex PCR; TCRdb has only the in-frame clones, and not every one. The sample records tens of thousands of clones, around 94% being singletons. Sequencing was performed on peripheral blood, taken in the third trimester of pregnancy. These receptors were collected from a female donor in good health, enrolled as a control in a pregnancy study. The CDR3 runs from the conserved cysteine through the conserved F or W. The D gene is left open where the match is weak. A clone size is listed for some rows: how often the clone was seen (once, few, many), or a class if it is expanded.

v_call,d_call,j_call,clone_size,cdr3_nt,cdr3_aa
TRBV28,TRBD2,TRBJ2-2,.,TGTGCCAGCAGTTTCCGGCTAGCGGGGTCCGGGGAGCTGTTTTTT,CASSFRLAGSGELFF
TRBV28,.,TRBJ2-7,once,TGTGCCAGCAGTCAACAACAGGGAACCTACGAGCAGTACTTC,CASSQQQGTYEQYF
TRBV30,.,TRBJ2-3,.,TGTGCCTGGAGTGTAGGCGGGAGCACAGATACGCAGTATTTT,CAWSVGGSTDTQYF
TRBV14,.,TRBJ1-2,once,TGTGCCAGCAGCCAAGAGGTTGGGGGCGGCTATGGCTACACCTTC,CASSQEVGGGYGYTF
TRBV28,TRBD1,TRBJ1-1,.,TGTGCCAGCAGCCCGACAGGGGAGAACACTGAAGCTTTCTTT,CASSPTGENTEAFF
TRBV7-9,TRBD2,TRBJ2-1,once,TGTGCCAGCAGCCTGACTAGCGGAGCCTACAATGAGCAGTTCTTC,CASSLTSGAYNEQFF
TRBV2,TRBD2,TRBJ2-3,once,TGTGCCAGCAGTGAAATGCGGGGGGGGACAGATACGCAGTATTTT,CASSEMRGGTDTQYF
TRBV5-1,TRBD2,TRBJ2-5,.,TGCGCCAGCAGCTCGGGGACTAGCGGAGAGACCCAGTACTTC,CASSSGTSGETQYF
TRBV5-1,TRBD1,TRBJ1-3,.,TGCGCCACCGGGACAGGGGTAAATGGAAACACCATATATTTT,CATGTGVNGNTIYF
TRBV5-6,TRBD1,TRBJ1-6,.,TGTGCCAGCAGCCAGGGACAGGGCAGGGTCACCCTCCACTTT,CASSQGQGRVTLHF
TRBV7-6,.,TRBJ2-3,.,TGTGCCAGCAGCTTACGGGGTCGCACAGATACGCAGTATTTT,CASSLRGRTDTQYF
TRBV2,.,TRBJ1-3,.,TGTGCCAGCAGCAAGACAGAGGGAAACACCATATATTTT,CASSKTEGNTIYF
TRBV9,TRBD2,TRBJ2-1,.,TGTGCCAGCAGAAACGGGACTAGCGGGAGCTCCTACAATGAGCAGTTCTTC,CASRNGTSGSSYNEQFF
TRBV29-1,.,TRBJ1-1,few,TGCAGCGTTGAAGCTTATCTGAACACTGAAGCTTTCTTT,CSVEAYLNTEAFF
TRBV28,.,TRBJ1-3,.,TGTGCCAGCAGTTGGGCAGGGATTTTGGAAAACACCATATATTTT,CASSWAGILENTIYF
TRBV6-5,.,TRBJ2-1,.,TGTGCCAGCAGCCAAAGCGCGGGAAGCTACAATGAGCAGTTCTTC,CASSQSAGSYNEQFF
TRBV7-6,.,TRBJ1-3,few,TGTGCCAGCAGGAACCCGTATTCCGGGAGAGGAAACACCATATATTTT,CASRNPYSGRGNTIYF